This T cell receptor (beta chain) was sequenced during a study of naive and memory T cell subsets. The beta constant-region primer was an equimolar mix of two oligonucleotides covering TRBC1 and TRBC2. Nested alpha and beta constant-region primers with the SP2 primer drove four PCR rounds on ligated cDNA. TCRdb fed the UMI-ligation and nested PCR reads into MiXCR, producing one record per CDR3 protein. Of some 83,000 distinct CDR3 sequences detected, 9% appear once; the ten largest clones hold around 1.3%. The CDR3 is 13 amino acids. Trimming took 1 base from V and 8 from J, leaving 9 bases between them. Germline CDR1 reads MNHEY; CDR2 reads SMNVEV (reference sequence). Many counts were recorded for this clonotype.

Sequenced material: naive CD8+ T cells from blood. The chain carries TRBV27 and TRBJ2-1; no reliable D call. The receptor's source is a human donor in good health. This chain's CDR3 is CASSLWQVDEQFF. The DNA of the CDR3 is TGTGCCAGCAGTTTATGGCAGGTGGATGAGCAGTTCTTC.